Detailed here is one TCR beta chain. Here immunoSEQ multiplex PCR was the method, and the copy in TCRdb shows in-frame clones only, minus some. Of 76,000 or so clones in the sample, around 80% were seen once. The source of the sample is a study of blood T cell repertoires in COVID-19. The wider study: T cells, B-cell-depleted T cells, or PBMCs provided the cDNA or gDNA that served as material.

Trimming pared 6 bases from V and 3 bases from J, leaving 8 bases between. The CDR3 loop spans 12 amino acids. Germline-derived CDR1 and CDR2 are MNHEY and SVGAGI. V gene TRBV6-5 combines with J gene TRBJ1-1, with D unclear. The receptor's source is a man in his forties or fifties with acute or convalescent COVID-19. Sequenced material: peripheral blood. The CDR3 sequence: CASSRGHTEAFF. The DNA for the CDR3 is TGTGCCAGCAGCCGCGGCCACACTGAAGCTTTCTTT.